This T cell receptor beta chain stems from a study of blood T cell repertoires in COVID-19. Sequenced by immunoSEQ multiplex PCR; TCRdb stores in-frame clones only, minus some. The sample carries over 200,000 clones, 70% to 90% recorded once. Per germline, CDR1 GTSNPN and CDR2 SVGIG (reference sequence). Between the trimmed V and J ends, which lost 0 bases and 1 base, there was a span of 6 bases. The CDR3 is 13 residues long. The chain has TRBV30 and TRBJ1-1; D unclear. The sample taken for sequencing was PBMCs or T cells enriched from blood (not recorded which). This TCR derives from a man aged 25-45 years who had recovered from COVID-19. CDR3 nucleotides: TGTGCCTGGAGTGTGAACAAGAACACTGAAGCTTTCTTT. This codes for CAWSVNKNTEAFF. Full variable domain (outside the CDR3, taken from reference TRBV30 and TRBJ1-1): SQTIHQWPATLVQPVGSPLSLECTVEGTSNPNLYWYRQAAGRGLQLLFYSVGIGQISSEVPQNLSASRPQDRQFILSSKKLLLSDSGFYLCAWSVNKNTEAFFGQGTRLTVV.